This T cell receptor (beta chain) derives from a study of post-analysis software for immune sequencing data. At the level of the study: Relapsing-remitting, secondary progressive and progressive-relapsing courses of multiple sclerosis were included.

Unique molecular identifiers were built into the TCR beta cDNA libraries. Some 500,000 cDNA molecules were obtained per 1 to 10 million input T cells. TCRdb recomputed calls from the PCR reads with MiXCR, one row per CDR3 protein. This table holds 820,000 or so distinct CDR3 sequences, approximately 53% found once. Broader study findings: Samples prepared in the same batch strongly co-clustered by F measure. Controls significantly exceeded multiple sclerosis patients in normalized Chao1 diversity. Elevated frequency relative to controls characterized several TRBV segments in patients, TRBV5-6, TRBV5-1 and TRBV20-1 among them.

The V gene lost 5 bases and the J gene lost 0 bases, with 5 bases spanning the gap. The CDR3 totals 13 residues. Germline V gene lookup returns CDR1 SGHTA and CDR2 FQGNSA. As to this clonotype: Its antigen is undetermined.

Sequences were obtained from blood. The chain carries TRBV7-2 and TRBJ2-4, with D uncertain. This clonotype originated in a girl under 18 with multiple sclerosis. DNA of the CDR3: TGTGCCAGCAGCCGGACAGCCAAAAACATTCAGTACTTC. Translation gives CASSRTAKNIQYF.